This entry lists 17 T cell receptor beta chains sequenced from one sample in a study of CD8 T cells in ankylosing spondylitis. TCRdb fed the 5' RACE reads into MiXCR, producing one record per CDR3 protein. The data show a few hundred thousand distinct CDR3 sequences, approximately 22% seen once. The source material was blood, either unsorted or a sorted T cell fraction (not recorded which). These receptors were collected from a male donor with ankylosing spondylitis or in good health (not recorded which).

This clonotype was recorded a few times. The rearrangement uses TRBV28 and TRBJ1-5; no definite D call. V was clipped by 6 bases and J by 6 bases, with 6 bases between them. Germline V CDR1 and CDR2: MDHEN, SYDVKM. The CDR3 extends over 11 amino acids. CDR3 sequence reads: CASSNGQPQHF. CDR3 nucleotides: TGTGCCAGCAGCAATGGTCAGCCCCAGCATTTT.

V is TRBV7-8 and J is TRBJ2-3, with 7 bases fitting TRBD1. V dropped 5 bases and J dropped 5; count of bases not matched to a gene: 10. The CDR3 spans 15 residues. Germline values: CDR1 SGHVS, CDR2 FQNEAQ. The CDR3 sequence: CASSPGTEGGDTQYF. The CDR3 nucleotides read TGTGCCAGCAGCCCCGGGACAGAAGGTGGAGATACGCAGTATTTT.

The CDR3 coding sequence is TGTGCCAGCAGTCACGTGAACTCTAAGACGAGCTCCTACGAGCAGTACTTC. It codes for CASSHVNSKTSSYEQYF. The V gene is TRBV12-3 or TRBV12-4, the J gene TRBJ2-7; D is ambiguous. The V gene lost 5 bases and the J gene lost 0 bases, with 20 bases spanning the gap. The length of the CDR3 is 17 residues.

The genes are TRBV2 and TRBJ2-1, with 10 positions matching TRBD2. This CDR3 has 17 residues. The J segment lost 0 bases and the V segment lost 4 bases, leaving 6 bases of the junction unmatched. Germline V CDR1 and CDR2: SNHLY, FYNNEI. The CDR3 region is CASSGLAGAPSYNEQFF. CDR3 in DNA: TGTGCCAGCAGTGGTCTAGCGGGGGCCCCCTCCTACAATGAGCAGTTCTTC.

This clonotype was picked up a small number of times. The chain joins TRBV9 to TRBJ2-1; TRBD1 is a possible D gene (6 bases). The germline V and J ends were trimmed by 4 bases and 7 bases, with 15 bases remaining between them. CDR1 SGDLS and CDR2 YYNGEE come from the germline V gene. This CDR3 contains 14 residues. The CDR3, as DNA: TGTGCCAGCAGCCTCCGGACAGTTGGGAATGAGCAGTTCTTC. This gives the protein CASSLRTVGNEQFF.

The chain carries TRBV29-1 and TRBJ2-7; 7 positions agree with TRBD1. The CDR3 has 14 amino acids. In germline, CDR1 is SQVTM, CDR2 ANQGSEA. V was clipped by 3 bases and J by 2 bases; unmatched bases: 7. The CDR3 coding sequence is TGCAGCGTTGAGGGGATGGACAGGCCCTACGAGCAGTACTTC. This gives the protein CSVEGMDRPYEQYF.

The chain is built from TRBV4-1 and TRBJ2-1, with 8 bases identical to TRBD1. This CDR3 comprises 15 residues. Germline loops: CDR1 MGHRA, CDR2 YSYEKL. Trimming at V came to 4 bases and at J to 8 bases, leaving 10 bases not matched to a gene. In nucleotides, the CDR3 is TGCGCCAGCAGCCCCTACGGACAGGGCCCGGATGAGCAGTTCTTC. Its protein is CASSPYGQGPDEQFF.

The chain carries TRBV14 and TRBJ2-3; D may be TRBD1 (6 bases). Germline CDR1 reads SGHDN; CDR2 reads FVKESK. Trimming took off 4 bases at V and 2 bases at J, with 13 bases between the two ends. This CDR3 has 15 amino acids. The CDR3 loop is CASSPTGLLTDTQYF. The CDR3 coding sequence is TGTGCCAGCAGCCCGACAGGACTTCTCACAGATACGCAGTATTTT.

This sequence joins TRBV25-1 and TRBJ2-3; no clear D. V was shortened by 6 bases and J by 2 bases, with 6 bases between the two germline ends. Germline V gives CDR1 MGHDK, CDR2 SYGVNS. The CDR3 sequence is 12 residues long. CDR3 DNA: TGTGCCAGCAGGGAAAACACAGATACGCAGTATTTT. Amino acid sequence: CASRENTDTQYF.

Here the CDR3 reads CASSYTTALTGTSNQHEQFF. For the CDR3, the DNA is TGTGCCAGCAGTTACACAACCGCTCTCACGGGGACTAGCAATCAGCATGAGCAGTTCTTC. V usage is TRBV6-2 or TRBV6-3 and J usage is TRBJ2-1; 9 bases fit TRBD2. V shed 2 bases and J 8 bases; nucleotides not matched to a gene: 22. Germline CDR1 and CDR2: MNHEY and SVGEGT. CDR3 length equals 20 residues.

The chain has TRBV20-1 and TRBJ2-2; no definite D call. Between the trimmed V and J ends, which lost 6 bases and 6 bases, there was a span of 17 bases. Germline V gene lookup returns CDR1 DFQATT and CDR2 SNEGSKA (reference sequence). The CDR3 covers 14 residues. CDR3 residues: CSAQGRLSAGELFF. The CDR3 DNA sequence: TGCAGTGCCCAAGGAAGGTTGAGCGCCGGGGAGCTGTTTTTT.

In its sample, this clonotype was seen a few times. The J gene is TRBJ2-7, the V gene TRBV5-5; perhaps TRBD2 as D (6 bases). Germline V gene data show CDR1 as SGHKS and CDR2 as YYEKEE (reference sequence). The germline V and J ends were trimmed by 4 bases and 3 bases, with 11 bases remaining between them. There are 13 residues in the CDR3. The DNA of the CDR3 is TGTGCCAGCAGCGGGGACTTCAACTACGAGCAGTACTTC. It codes for CASSGDFNYEQYF.

The genes are TRBV9 and TRBJ1-5, with D unresolved. CDR1 and CDR2 from the germline V gene are SGDLS and YYNGEE. V was trimmed by 0 bases and J by 3 bases, leaving 7 bases between them. The CDR3 is 14 residues long. CDR3 bases: TGTGCCAGCAGCGTAGGAGGGAACAATCAGCCCCAGCATTTT. This translates into CASSVGGNNQPQHF.

This clonotype was observed a few times. The rearrangement uses TRBV16 and TRBJ2-1, with no clear D. CDR1 and CDR2 from the germline V gene are KGHSY and FQNENV. V was clipped by 4 bases and J by 5 bases, with 15 bases between them. The CDR3 sequence is 15 residues long. The CDR3 region has the DNA TGTGCCAGCAGCCTCTGCCCAGAGACACACAATGAGCAGTTCTTC. The encoded protein is CASSLCPETHNEQFF.

This clonotype has more than one count but fewer than ten. This chain uses TRBV5-1 with TRBJ2-7; the D gene is possibly TRBD1 (5 bases). From germline, CDR1 is SGHRS and CDR2 YFSETQ. The CDR3 spans 15 residues. The ends were cut back, 2 bases at V and 1 base at J, with 13 bases in the middle. The DNA for the CDR3 is TGCGCCAGCAGCTTAAGAACAGGTCTTTCCTACGAGCAGTACTTC. Its translation is CASSLRTGLSYEQYF.

This chain joins TRBV6-1 and TRBJ2-3; 10 bases agree with TRBD1. The CDR3 runs 15 residues. With V trimmed by 6 bases and J by 1 base, 4 bases remained unmatched. Germline lookup yields CDR1 MNHNS and CDR2 SASEGT. The CDR3 bases are TGTGCCAGCAGCGGCGGGACAGGGGGCACAGATACGCAGTATTTT. It yields the protein CASSGGTGGTDTQYF.

This chain connects TRBV7-8 to TRBJ2-3; weak D call: TRBD1 (6 bases). Trimming took off 5 bases at V and 2 bases at J, with 11 bases between the two ends. This CDR3 is built from 14 residues. The germline V gene encodes CDR1 SGHVS and CDR2 FQNEAQ. Written as DNA, the CDR3 is TGTGCCAGCAGCCGGGACATAAACACAGATACGCAGTATTTT. Translated, it gives CASSRDINTDTQYF.